This T cell receptor (beta chain) was observed in a study of blood T cell repertoires in COVID-19. Overall study context: Sample material is recorded as cDNA or gDNA derived from T cells, B-cell-depleted T cells, or PBMCs.

In the authors' workflow: Reference gene primer amplification gave nucleated cell count estimates. The table came from immunoSEQ multiplex PCR; TCRdb's copy has only in-frame clones and leaves some out. The V and J calls and clone size were taken over from that table, and D and trimming were inferred from the DNA. There are 190,000 or so clones in the sample; about 87% occur only once, and roughly 1.2% lies in the top ten. Living in about two dozen US areas, the participants were between 18 and 89 years of age. Germline V lookup: CDR1 SGHRS, CDR2 YFSETQ. This CDR3 region has 15 residues. The V and J ends lost 4 bases and 6 bases respectively, with 19 bases between them.

The sequenced sample consisted of PBMCs or T cells enriched from blood (not recorded which). This TCR was sampled from a man aged 30-40 years who had recovered from COVID-19. The chain couples TRBV5-1 to TRBJ1-1, with D possibly being TRBD1 (5 bases). CDR3 DNA sequence: TGCGCCAGCAGCCAAAGGAGCGGGGGACCGGCTGAAGCTTTCTTT. This encodes CASSQRSGGPAEAFF.